This is a list of T cell receptor beta chains from one sample in a study of cytomegalovirus exposure and HLA in healthy donors. TCRdb's table, derived via immunoSEQ multiplex PCR, lists solely in-frame clones and lacks some. The sample lists 150,000 to 250,000 clones, around 77% occurring once. The sequencing input was PBMCs. The receptor set was obtained from a man aged 30 to 45 in good health and CMV-seronegative. Each CDR3 is given with its conserved first and last residue. D genes are given only for firm matches. The listing skips clone size in some rows; elsewhere it reads once, few, many or a size class.

j_call d_call cdr3_length clone_size v_call cdr3_aa cdr3_nt
TRBJ1-3 . 15 . TRBV27 CASRNTGLTGNTIYF TGTGCCAGCAGAAATACAGGGTTAACTGGAAACACCATATATTTT
TRBJ1-2 . 14 . TRBV5-6 CASRRLGGNYGYTF TGTGCCAGCAGGAGGTTGGGCGGGAACTATGGCTACACCTTC
TRBJ1-5 . 14 . TRBV2 CASSEPAGNQPQHF TGTGCCAGCAGTGAACCGGCGGGCAATCAGCCCCAGCATTTT
TRBJ1-1 TRBD1 14 once TRBV5-1 CASKRQGGNTEAFF TGCGCCAGCAAAAGACAGGGAGGAAACACTGAAGCTTTCTTT
TRBJ2-2 . 16 few TRBV11-1 CASSAYRQTNTGELFF TGTGCCAGCAGCGCCTACCGACAGACCAACACCGGGGAGCTGTTTTTT
TRBJ1-2 . 13 . TRBV10-3 CAISESGGLGYTF TGTGCCATCAGTGAGTCCGGGGGGCTTGGCTATACCTTC
TRBJ2-7 TRBD2 14 . TRBV5-4 CASSLGGGRREQYF TGTGCCAGCAGCTTGGGGGGGGGTCGGCGCGAGCAGTACTTC
TRBJ2-7 . 14 once TRBV15 CATSRRQENYEQYF TGTGCCACCAGCAGGAGACAGGAAAACTACGAGCAGTACTTC
TRBJ2-5 . 15 . TRBV4-1 CASSQDDRSEETQYF TGCGCCAGCAGCCAAGATGACAGGTCTGAAGAGACCCAGTACTTC
TRBJ2-2 . 11 . TRBV19 CATSRVGELFF TGTGCCACTTCCAGGGTTGGGGAGCTGTTTTTT
TRBJ2-3 . 18 . TRBV21-1 CASTQGLAGGPDTDTQYF TGTGCCAGCACCCAGGGACTAGCGGGAGGGCCGGACACAGATACGCAGTATTTT
TRBJ2-7 TRBD1 14 . TRBV7-6 CASSAGTGGYEQYF TGTGCCAGCAGCGCCGGGACAGGGGGCTACGAGCAGTACTTC
TRBJ2-2 TRBD1 16 . TRBV5-1 CASSEGTGVGAGELFF TGCGCCAGCAGCGAGGGGACAGGGGTCGGCGCCGGGGAGCTGTTTTTT
TRBJ2-3 TRBD2 16 . TRBV4-1 CASSQVYAGGTDTQYF TGCGCCAGCAGCCAAGTTTATGCGGGAGGAACAGATACGCAGTATTTT
TRBJ2-3 TRBD1 14 . TRBV2 CASSEQGATDTQYF TGTGCCAGCAGTGAGCAGGGGGCCACAGATACGCAGTATTTT
TRBJ2-3 . 16 . TRBV6-9 CASSYSGLEAGDTQYF TGTGCCAGCAGTTATTCAGGACTCGAGGCGGGGGATACGCAGTATTTT
TRBJ1-3 . 15 . TRBV11-2 CASSPPWYRGNTIYF TGTGCCAGCAGTCCCCCGTGGTACAGAGGAAACACCATATATTTT
TRBJ1-5 . 13 . TRBV10-2 CASSTAFGQPQHF TGCGCCAGCTCCACAGCTTTTGGGCAGCCCCAGCATTTT
TRBJ2-7 . 15 once TRBV6-1 CASSEQGQGPYEQYF TGTGCCAGCAGTGAACAGGGGCAGGGGCCCTACGAGCAGTACTTC
TRBJ2-5 . 14 . TRBV5-1 CASSSVSLGETQYF TGCGCCAGCAGTTCAGTTTCCCTCGGAGAGACTCAGTACTTC
TRBJ2-7 . 11 . TRBV29-1 CSVEQGYEQYF TGCAGCGTTGAACAGGGCTACGAGCAGTACTTC
TRBJ1-4 TRBD1 17 . TRBV28 CASSFLTGGLGNEKLFF TGTGCCAGCAGTTTCTTGACAGGGGGCCTTGGTAATGAAAAACTGTTTTTT